A selection of T cell receptor beta chains follows, all from one sample in a study of T cell repertoires in cytomegalovirus infection. MiXCR was run by TCRdb on the reads, yielding one entry per CDR3 protein. This sample yields around 440,000 distinct CDR3 sequences, of which about 11% are seen a single time; about a tenth belongs to the top ten. What was sequenced was PBMCs. All receptors come from a human donor in good health (CMV status not recorded). Some clones in this sample may be carry-over from other donors' samples. Both conserved end residues are part of each CDR3. The order of the fields is J gene, V gene, CDR3 protein.

j_call: TRBJ1-1; v_call: TRBV3-1; cdr3_aa: CASSQSGPNTEAFF
j_call: TRBJ2-7; v_call: TRBV11-2; cdr3_aa: CASSGGAGWGGEQYF
j_call: TRBJ1-4; v_call: TRBV20-1; cdr3_aa: CSARRRDHNEKLFF
j_call: TRBJ1-3; v_call: TRBV6-5; cdr3_aa: CASSYGRTGNTIYF
j_call: TRBJ2-7; v_call: TRBV28; cdr3_aa: CASSFLGPSYEQYF
j_call: TRBJ2-5; v_call: TRBV7-8; cdr3_aa: CASSSRTSGPGETQYF
j_call: TRBJ2-7; v_call: TRBV5-1; cdr3_aa: CASSLFPTRGEQYF
j_call: TRBJ2-7; v_call: TRBV4-2; cdr3_aa: CASSHASRGGSTYEQYF
j_call: TRBJ2-2; v_call: TRBV12-3/TRBV12-4; cdr3_aa: CASSLGVGGTGELFF
j_call: TRBJ1-4; v_call: TRBV20-1; cdr3_aa: CSAEEEPTNEKLFF
j_call: TRBJ2-1; v_call: TRBV14; cdr3_aa: CASSQIGTSASNEQFF
j_call: TRBJ2-2; v_call: TRBV6-5; cdr3_aa: CASSYGTGLARGELFF
j_call: TRBJ2-3; v_call: TRBV20-1; cdr3_aa: CSAAGHLTIDTQYF
j_call: TRBJ1-2; v_call: TRBV19; cdr3_aa: CASSIDGPTFGYTF
j_call: TRBJ1-1; v_call: TRBV19; cdr3_aa: CASSTDGGGNTEAFF
j_call: TRBJ2-1; v_call: TRBV6-1; cdr3_aa: CASRRGSGTSGANEQFF
j_call: TRBJ2-2; v_call: TRBV2; cdr3_aa: CASSEDTSGRDTGELFF
j_call: TRBJ2-3; v_call: TRBV12-3/TRBV12-4; cdr3_aa: CASSTVGQGAIDTQYF
j_call: TRBJ1-3; v_call: TRBV15; cdr3_aa: CATSRGGQGSNTIYF
j_call: TRBJ1-2; v_call: TRBV30; cdr3_aa: CAWSTTSNYGYTF
j_call: TRBJ2-5; v_call: TRBV12-3/TRBV12-4; cdr3_aa: CASRDYGNIVETQYF
j_call: TRBJ2-7; v_call: TRBV10-3; cdr3_aa: CAISGLAGRGSSYEQYF
j_call: TRBJ1-1; v_call: TRBV7-9; cdr3_aa: CASSLLTSTEAFF
j_call: TRBJ1-2; v_call: TRBV5-1; cdr3_aa: CASSLALQNHGYTF
j_call: TRBJ2-7; v_call: TRBV10-2; cdr3_aa: CASSESVNGGAYEQYF
j_call: TRBJ2-1; v_call: TRBV24-1; cdr3_aa: CATSDRAGAYNEQFF
j_call: TRBJ2-1; v_call: TRBV20-1; cdr3_aa: CSAHVPGTLTYNEQFF
j_call: TRBJ1-2; v_call: TRBV5-1; cdr3_aa: CASSPGQGAWNGYTF
j_call: TRBJ2-7; v_call: TRBV3-1; cdr3_aa: CASSQGNVYEQYF
j_call: TRBJ2-3; v_call: TRBV6-5; cdr3_aa: CASSYYGLDADTQYF
j_call: TRBJ1-2; v_call: TRBV4-2; cdr3_aa: CASSQLGDLRSYGYTF
j_call: TRBJ2-2; v_call: TRBV20-1; cdr3_aa: CSAARAGQGVTGELFF
j_call: TRBJ2-7; v_call: TRBV25-1; cdr3_aa: CASSDNGGQTYEQYF
j_call: TRBJ1-5; v_call: TRBV12-3/TRBV12-4; cdr3_aa: CASSLSGNQPQHF
j_call: TRBJ2-1; v_call: TRBV28; cdr3_aa: CATRGPSGSRNEQFF
j_call: TRBJ1-1; v_call: TRBV20-1; cdr3_aa: CSASRENTEAFF
j_call: TRBJ1-2; v_call: TRBV19; cdr3_aa: CASSKEQAYGYTF
j_call: TRBJ2-1; v_call: TRBV12-3/TRBV12-4; cdr3_aa: CASTVGGDSYNEQFF
j_call: TRBJ1-1; v_call: TRBV24-1; cdr3_aa: CATSDGGNTEAFF
j_call: TRBJ2-3; v_call: TRBV20-1; cdr3_aa: CSARARERGTDTQYF
j_call: TRBJ1-1; v_call: TRBV5-1; cdr3_aa: CASSSVDGEAFF
j_call: TRBJ1-1; v_call: TRBV7-6; cdr3_aa: CAMLGWGTEAFF
j_call: TRBJ2-1; v_call: TRBV29-1; cdr3_aa: CSVDHLAATYNEQFF
j_call: TRBJ1-2; v_call: TRBV12-3/TRBV12-4; cdr3_aa: CASSLTGGAIYGYTF